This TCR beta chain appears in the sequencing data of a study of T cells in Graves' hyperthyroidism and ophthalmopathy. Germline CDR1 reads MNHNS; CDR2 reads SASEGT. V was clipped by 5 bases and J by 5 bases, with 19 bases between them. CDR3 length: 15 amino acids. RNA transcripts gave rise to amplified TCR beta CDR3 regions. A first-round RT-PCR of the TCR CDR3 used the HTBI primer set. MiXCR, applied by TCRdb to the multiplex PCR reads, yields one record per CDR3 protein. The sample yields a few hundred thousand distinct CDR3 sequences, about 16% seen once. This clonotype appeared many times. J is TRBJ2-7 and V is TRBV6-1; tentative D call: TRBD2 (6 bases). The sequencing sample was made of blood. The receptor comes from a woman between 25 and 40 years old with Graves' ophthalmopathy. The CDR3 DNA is TGTGCCAGCAGTTACGGGGAGGCGGAAAGTAACGAGCAGTACTTC. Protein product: CASSYGEAESNEQYF.